The clone carrying this T cell receptor (beta chain) has only a few counts. The record originates from a study of T-cell reconstitution after alpha-beta-depleted transplantation in children. The CDR3 is 14 amino acids. Germline V gene data show CDR1 as GTSNPN and CDR2 as SVGIG (reference sequence). The V gene lost 2 bases and the J gene lost 2 bases, with 11 bases spanning the gap. It was with unique molecular identifiers that the TCRbeta library was prepared. MiXCR was run by TCRdb on the PCR reads, yielding one entry per CDR3 protein. This sample has 300,000 to 400,000 distinct CDR3 sequences; 13% occur once, and the top ten carry about 3.9%.

V and J are TRBV30 and TRBJ2-3, with D perhaps matching TRBD1 (5 bases). Sequencing was performed on PBMCs, taken from the stem cell graft. The receptor's source is a human donor who donated a stem cell graft to a child with Fanconi anemia. The CDR3 loop reads CAWSQDTNTDTQYF. Here the CDR3 DNA reads TGTGCCTGGAGTCAGGACACTAACACAGATACGCAGTATTTT.